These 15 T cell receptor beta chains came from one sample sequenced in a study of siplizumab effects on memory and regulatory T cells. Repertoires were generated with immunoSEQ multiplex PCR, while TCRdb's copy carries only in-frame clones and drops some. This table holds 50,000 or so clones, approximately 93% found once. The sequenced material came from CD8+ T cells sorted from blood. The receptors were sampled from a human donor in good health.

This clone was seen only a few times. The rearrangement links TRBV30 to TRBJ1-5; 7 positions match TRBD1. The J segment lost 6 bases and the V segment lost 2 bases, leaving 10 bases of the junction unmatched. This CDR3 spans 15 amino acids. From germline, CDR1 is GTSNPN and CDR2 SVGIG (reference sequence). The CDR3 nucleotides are TGTGCCTGGAGTCCCCGGGAGGGGGCTGGTCAGCCCCAGCATTTT. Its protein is CAWSPREGAGQPQHF.

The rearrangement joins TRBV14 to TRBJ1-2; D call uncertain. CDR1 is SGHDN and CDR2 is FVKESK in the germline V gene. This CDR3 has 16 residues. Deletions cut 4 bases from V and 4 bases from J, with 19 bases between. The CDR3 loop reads CASSPEFRSFFYGYTF. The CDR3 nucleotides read TGTGCCAGCAGCCCCGAATTCCGTTCCTTCTTCTATGGCTACACCTTC.

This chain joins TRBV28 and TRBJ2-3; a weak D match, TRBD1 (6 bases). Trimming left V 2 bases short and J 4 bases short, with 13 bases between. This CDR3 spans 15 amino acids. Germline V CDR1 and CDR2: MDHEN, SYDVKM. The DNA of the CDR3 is TGTGCCAGCAGTTTAGAAGGGGACACGGCAGATACGCAGTATTTT. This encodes CASSLEGDTADTQYF.

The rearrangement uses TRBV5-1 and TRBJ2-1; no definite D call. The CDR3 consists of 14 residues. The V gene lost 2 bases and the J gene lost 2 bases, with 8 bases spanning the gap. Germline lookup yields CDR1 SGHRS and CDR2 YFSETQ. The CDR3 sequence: CASSLSTPYNEQFF. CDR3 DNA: TGCGCCAGCAGCTTATCTACGCCCTACAATGAGCAGTTCTTC. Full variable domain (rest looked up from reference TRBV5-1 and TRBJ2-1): KAGVTQTPRYLIKTRGQQVTLSCSPISGHRSVSWYQQTPGQGLQFLFEYFSETQRNKGNFPGRFSGRQFSNSRSEMNVSTLELGDSALYLCASSLSTPYNEQFFGPGTRLTVL.

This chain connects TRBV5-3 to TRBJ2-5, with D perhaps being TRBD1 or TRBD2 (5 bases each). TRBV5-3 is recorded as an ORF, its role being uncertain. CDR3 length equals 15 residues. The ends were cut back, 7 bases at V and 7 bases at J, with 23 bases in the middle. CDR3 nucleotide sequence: TGTGCCAGATTGGGGGTGGGGTCCTATACTTGGACCCAGTACTTC. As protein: CARLGVGSYTWTQYF.

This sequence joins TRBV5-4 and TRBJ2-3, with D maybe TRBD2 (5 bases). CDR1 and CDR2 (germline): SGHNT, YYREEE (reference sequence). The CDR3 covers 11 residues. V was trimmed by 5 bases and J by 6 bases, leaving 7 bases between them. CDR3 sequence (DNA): TGTGCCAGCAGTTCGGGGGATACGCAGTATTTT. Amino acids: CASSSGDTQYF.

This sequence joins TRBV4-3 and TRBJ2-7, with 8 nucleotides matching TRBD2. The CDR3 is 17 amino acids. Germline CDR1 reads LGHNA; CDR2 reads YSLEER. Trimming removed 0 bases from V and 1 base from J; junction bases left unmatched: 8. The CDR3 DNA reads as TGCGCCAGCAGCCAAGAGATCAGTAGCGGGGCATCCTACGAGCAGTACTTC. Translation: CASSQEISSGASYEQYF.

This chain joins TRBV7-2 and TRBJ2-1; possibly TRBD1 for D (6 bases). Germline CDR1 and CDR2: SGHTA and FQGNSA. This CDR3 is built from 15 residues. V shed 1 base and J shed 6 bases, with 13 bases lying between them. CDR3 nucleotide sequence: TGTGCCAGCAGCTTAGTCTCACAGGGATCCAATGAGCAGTTCTTC. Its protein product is CASSLVSQGSNEQFF. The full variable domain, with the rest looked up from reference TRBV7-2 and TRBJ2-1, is GAGVSQSPSNKVTEKGKDVELRCDPISGHTALYWYRQSLGQGLEFLIYFQGNSAPDKSGLPSDRFSAERTGGSVSTLTIQRTQQEDSAVYLCASSLVSQGSNEQFFGPGTRLTVL.

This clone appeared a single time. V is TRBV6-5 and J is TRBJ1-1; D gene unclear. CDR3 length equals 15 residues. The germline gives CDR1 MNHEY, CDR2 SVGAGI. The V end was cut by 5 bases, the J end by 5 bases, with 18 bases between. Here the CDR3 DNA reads TGTGCCAGCAGTAACCTACGTCGGAAGGGAACTGAAGCTTTCTTT. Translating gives CASSNLRRKGTEAFF.

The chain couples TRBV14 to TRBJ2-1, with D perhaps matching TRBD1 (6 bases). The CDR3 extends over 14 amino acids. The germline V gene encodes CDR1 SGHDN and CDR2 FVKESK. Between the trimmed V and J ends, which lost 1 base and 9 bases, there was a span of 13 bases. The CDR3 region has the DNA TGTGCCAGCAGCCAAGTTTCAGGGGTTGGTGAGCAGTTCTTC. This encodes CASSQVSGVGEQFF.

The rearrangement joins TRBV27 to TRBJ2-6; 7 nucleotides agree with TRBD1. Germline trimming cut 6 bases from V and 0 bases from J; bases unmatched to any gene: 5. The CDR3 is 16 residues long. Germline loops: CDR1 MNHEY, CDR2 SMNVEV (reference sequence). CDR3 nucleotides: TGTGCCAGCAGAACACGGACAGGCTCTGGGGCCAACGTCCTGACTTTC. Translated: CASRTRTGSGANVLTF. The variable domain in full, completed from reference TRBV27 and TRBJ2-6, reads EAQVTQNPRYLITVTGKKLTVTCSQNMNHEYMSWYRQDPGLGLRQIYYSMNVEVTDKGDVPEGYKVSRKEKRNFPLILESPSPNQTSLYFCASRTRTGSGANVLTFGAGSRLTVL.

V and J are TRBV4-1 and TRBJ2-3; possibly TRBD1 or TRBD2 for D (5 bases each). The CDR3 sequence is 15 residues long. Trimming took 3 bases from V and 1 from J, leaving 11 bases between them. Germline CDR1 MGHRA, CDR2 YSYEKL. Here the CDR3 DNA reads TGCGCCAGCAGCCAGGGGGAAAGGGGCACAGATACGCAGTATTTT. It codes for CASSQGERGTDTQYF.

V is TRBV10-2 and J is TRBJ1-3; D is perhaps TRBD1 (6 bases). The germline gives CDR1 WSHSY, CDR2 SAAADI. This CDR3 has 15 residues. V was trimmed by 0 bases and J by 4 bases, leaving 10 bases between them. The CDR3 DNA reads TGCGCCAGCAGTGAGTCGAGCCAGGGGGGAAACACCATATATTTT. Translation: CASSESSQGGNTIYF.

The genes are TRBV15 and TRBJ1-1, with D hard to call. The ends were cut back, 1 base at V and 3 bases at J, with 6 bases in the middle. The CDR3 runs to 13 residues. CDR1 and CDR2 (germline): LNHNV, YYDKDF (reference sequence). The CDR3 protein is CATSRVGDTEAFF. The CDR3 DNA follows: TGTGCCACCAGCAGAGTCGGGGACACTGAAGCTTTCTTT. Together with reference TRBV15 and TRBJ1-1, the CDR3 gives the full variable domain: DAMVIQNPRYQVTQFGKPVTLSCSQTLNHNVMYWYQQKSSQAPKLLFHYYDKDFNNEADTPDNFQSRRPNTSFCFLDIRSPGLGDTAMYLCATSRVGDTEAFFGQGTRLTVV.

CDR3 sequence reads: CAWSPQGREQYF. CDR3 DNA sequence: TGTGCCTGGAGCCCTCAGGGGCGGGAGCAGTACTTC. The chain uses TRBV30 and TRBJ2-7; D might be TRBD1 (6 bases). The CDR3 contains 12 residues. The germline CDR1 and CDR2 sequences are GTSNPN and SVGIG (reference sequence). V was pared by 3 bases and J by 7 bases, with 13 bases between.